This entry is about one T cell receptor beta chain. Clones were sequenced by immunoSEQ multiplex PCR, and TCRdb holds only the in-frame ones, with some missing. The table records about 45,000 clones, about 82% of them present only once. With 3 bases removed from V and 1 base from J, the gap between germline ends came to 12 bases. The V gene's germline CDR1 is KGHSH and CDR2 LQKENI. The CDR3 length is 15 residues. The source of the sample is a study of T cell clones after liver transplantation. The input for sequencing was CD4+ T cells from blood, taken 24 months after liver transplant. This sequence joins TRBV18 and TRBJ2-5; perhaps TRBD1 as D (6 bases). The sequence came from a human patient who received a liver transplant. Some T cells could come from the graft donor. The CDR3 spells CASSPRRRGQETQYF. The CDR3 DNA follows: TGTGCCAGCTCACCCCGACGCAGGGGCCAAGAGACCCAGTACTTC.